The entry below describes one TCR beta chain. Assay used: immunoSEQ multiplex PCR; TCRdb lists only in-frame clones, some missing. The repertoire includes about 72,000 clones, approximately 83% of them detected once, and less than 4.5% sits in the top ten. The data originate from a study of radiotherapy plus CTLA-4 blockade in lung cancer. Study in general: Objective responses were seen in around 19% of patients, disease control in 31%.

CDR1 is MDHEN, CDR2 SYDVKM, per germline. The CDR3 is made up of 13 amino acids. The V end was cut by 5 bases, the J end by 8 bases, with 12 bases between. The receptor's source is a human donor with non-small cell lung cancer who had a partial response to radiotherapy plus ipilimumab. The chain carries TRBV28 and TRBJ1-4, with D perhaps matching TRBD1 (5 bases). Sequenced material: peripheral blood, taken from a patient treated with radiotherapy plus ipilimumab. CDR3 in amino acids: CASSRPPGEKLFF. The CDR3 coding sequence is TGTGCCAGCAGTCGCCCTCCAGGGGAAAAACTGTTTTTT.